The 2 T cell receptor beta chains given below trace back to one sample, sequenced in a study of beta chain features in type 1 diabetes. Overall study results and limits: All four CD4+ subsets from Type 1 diabetes patients carried moderately but significantly shorter TCRB CDR3s.

The entirety of the isolated RNA underwent reverse transcription, so expressed TCRB transcripts were sequenced. The table came from immunoSEQ multiplex PCR; TCRdb's copy has only in-frame clones and leaves some out. The profile shows about 160,000 clones, 7.5% to 9.5% of them singletons. For these receptors, no antigen is known. Material for sequencing was central memory CD4+ T cells from blood. These receptors all stem from a woman under 30 with type 1 diabetes.

The J gene is TRBJ2-7, the V gene TRBV6-6, with TRBD2 matching over 10 bases. Trimming at V came to 4 bases and at J to 2 bases, leaving 2 bases not matched to a gene. This CDR3 is built from 14 residues. Germline loops: CDR1 MNHNY, CDR2 SVGAGI (reference sequence). In DNA form, the CDR3 reads TGTGCCAGCAGTTGGAGCGGGGGGGCCTACGAGCAGTACTTC. Translation: CASSWSGGAYEQYF.

This chain joins TRBV11-2 and TRBJ1-6; D gene ambiguous. The CDR3 totals 15 residues. Trimming stripped 4 bases from V and 3 bases from J, with 10 bases between. Germline CDR1 SGHAT, CDR2 FQNNGV. The CDR3 sequence: CASSSRVLYNSPLHF. The CDR3 coding sequence is TGTGCCAGCAGCTCAAGAGTACTCTATAATTCACCCCTCCACTTT.